Listed here are 3 T cell receptor beta chains from one sample, sequenced in a study of fetal regulatory T cell absence and autoimmunity. Measured with immunoSEQ multiplex PCR; TCRdb has only the in-frame clones, and not every one. The table includes approximately 94,000 clones, around 72% detected once. Sequencing was carried out using pancreas tissue. Every receptor here comes from a male donor with IPEX syndrome.

V and J are TRBV6-1 and TRBJ1-5, with D tentatively TRBD1 (6 bases). The CDR3 covers 12 residues. Germline V CDR1 and CDR2: MNHNS, SASEGT. CDR3: CGYRRGLQPQHF. The DNA for the CDR3 is TGTGGCTATAGGCGGGGGCTTCAGCCCCAGCATTTT.

This chain links TRBV7-9 with TRBJ2-1, with 10 nucleotides matching TRBD2. This CDR3 is built from 15 residues. Trimming cost V 0 bases and J 7 bases; bases outside gene matches: 3. Germline V lookup: CDR1 SEHNR, CDR2 FQNEAQ (reference sequence). CDR3 in amino acids: CASSLAAGGPNEQFF. The CDR3 nucleotides read TGTGCCAGCAGCTTAGCAGCGGGAGGGCCGAATGAGCAGTTCTTC.

The chain links TRBV5-1 to TRBJ1-3, with D perhaps TRBD1 (6 bases). CDR1 is SGHRS, CDR2 YFSETQ, per germline. Trimming pared 4 bases from V and 5 bases from J, leaving 10 bases between. This CDR3 is built from 13 residues. The CDR3 loop is CASSLGGRNTIYF. The CDR3 DNA is TGCGCCAGCAGCCTAGGGGGTAGAAACACCATATATTTT. The whole variable domain, remainder taken from reference TRBV5-1 and TRBJ1-3, is KAGVTQTPRYLIKTRGQQVTLSCSPISGHRSVSWYQQTPGQGLQFLFEYFSETQRNKGNFPGRFSGRQFSNSRSEMNVSTLELGDSALYLCASSLGGRNTIYFGEGSWLTVV.